The rows below give T cell receptor beta chains drawn from one sample of a study of T and B cells in COVID-19 patients. TCRdb reprocessed the multiplex PCR reads with MiXCR, giving one entry per CDR3 protein. The data show about 5,100 distinct CDR3 sequences, with roughly 23% seen just once and roughly 3.7% held by the top ten. The sequencing input was blood. These receptors were collected from a human donor with active COVID-19. Both conserved end residues are part of each CDR3. The D gene is left open where the match is weak. Expanded clones are given a class, and other clones once, few, many or no size at all.

clone_size,d_call,j_call,v_call,cdr3_nt,cdr3_aa
medium-sized,TRBD1,TRBJ1-1,TRBV27,TGTGCCAGCAGTCATGGACAGGCCGAAGCTTTCTTT,CASSHGQAEAFF
few,NA,TRBJ1-1,TRBV6-2/TRBV6-3,TGTGCCAGCAGTCCAAACCAGAACACTGAAGCTTTCTTT,CASSPNQNTEAFF
medium-sized,TRBD1,TRBJ1-6,TRBV12-3/TRBV12-4,TGTGCCAGCAGTTTAACCGAGGGACAGGGGGAAAATTCACCCCTCCACTTT,CASSLTEGQGENSPLHF
few,TRBD1,TRBJ2-1,TRBV24-1,TGTGCCACCACCTCCGGGACAGGGGTTAGCGATGAGCAGTTCTTC,CATTSGTGVSDEQFF
few,NA,TRBJ1-1,TRBV10-3,TGTGCCATCACCGCGGCGGGGATGAACACTGAAGCTTTCTTT,CAITAAGMNTEAFF
NA,NA,TRBJ2-5,TRBV5-6,TGTGCCAGCAACCAAGGACTGGGGCAGGGGCGGAGGACCCAGTACTTC,CASNQGLGQGRRTQYF
few,NA,TRBJ2-7,TRBV20-1,TGCAGTGCTAGAGAGATACAGGGAGCGGGGGAGCAGTACTTC,CSAREIQGAGEQYF
NA,NA,TRBJ1-6,TRBV7-9,TGTGCCAGCAGCTCACAGGCCATGGATTCACCCCTCCACTTT,CASSSQAMDSPLHF
NA,NA,TRBJ1-1,TRBV5-4,TGTGCCAGCAGCACTCCAAAGAACACTGAAGCTTTCTTT,CASSTPKNTEAFF
many,NA,TRBJ2-1,TRBV5-1,TGCGCCAGCAGCTTGGACGGGCCAGCAAACAATGAGCAGTTCTTC,CASSLDGPANNEQFF
medium-sized,NA,TRBJ2-3,TRBV27,TGTGCCAGCAGTTTAGCGGGCTTCACAGATACGCAGTATTTT,CASSLAGFTDTQYF
medium-sized,NA,TRBJ2-2,TRBV27,TGTGCCAGCAGTTTATCGCGGCGAGGCACCGGGGAGCTGTTTTTT,CASSLSRRGTGELFF
few,NA,TRBJ2-7,TRBV20-1,TGCAGTGCTAGAGGCCAGAAATACGAGCAGTACTTC,CSARGQKYEQYF
medium-sized,NA,TRBJ1-2,TRBV12-3/TRBV12-4,TGTGCCAGCAGTTTACGCCTGAGGGTCCACTATGGCTACACCTTC,CASSLRLRVHYGYTF
medium-sized,NA,TRBJ2-1,TRBV5-4,TGTGCCAGCAGCACACAAAGCTCCTACAATGAGCAGTTCTTC,CASSTQSSYNEQFF
few,NA,TRBJ2-1,TRBV11-1,TGTGCCAGCAGCTCCCGATTGATCTCCTTATTCAATGAGCAGTTCTTC,CASSSRLISLFNEQFF
many,TRBD1,TRBJ2-2,TRBV24-1,TGTGCCACCAGTGCCTTAAACCGGGACAGCGACACCGGGGAGCTGTTTTTT,CATSALNRDSDTGELFF
medium-sized,NA,TRBJ1-2,TRBV29-1,TGCAGCGTTGTGGAGGGGTTGGACTATGGCTACACCTTC,CSVVEGLDYGYTF
NA,NA,TRBJ2-3,TRBV28,TGTGCCAGCAGCTCGGGACTCGGGGGCACAGATACGCAGTATTTT,CASSSGLGGTDTQYF
medium-sized,NA,TRBJ1-3,TRBV6-1,TGTGCCAGCATGGGGGGCAGGGAGGCCGCTCGCGGAAACACCATATATTTT,CASMGGREAARGNTIYF
NA,TRBD1,TRBJ1-1,TRBV19,TGTGCCAGTAGTACAGACAGGGGGGGCACTGAAGCTTTCTTT,CASSTDRGGTEAFF
medium-sized,TRBD1,TRBJ1-1,TRBV29-1,TGCAGCGCCGGGACAGGGCTTCGGAAATCTGAAGCTTTCTTT,CSAGTGLRKSEAFF
large,TRBD2,TRBJ2-5,TRBV19,TGTGCCAGTCGCCACATAGCGGGAGAGCGGGGGGCCCAGTACTTC,CASRHIAGERGAQYF
NA,TRBD1,TRBJ2-5,TRBV6-1,TGTGCCAGCAGTCTCAGGGGGCGCGGGCAAGAGACCCAGTACTTC,CASSLRGRGQETQYF
many,NA,TRBJ1-4,TRBV27,TGTGCCAGCAGTTTTGGAGGGGCAGAGACTAATGAAAAACTGTTTTTT,CASSFGGAETNEKLFF
NA,TRBD1,TRBJ1-1,TRBV7-2,TGTGCCAGCAGCTCGCACGGACAGGGGAGAGCTTTCTTT,CASSSHGQGRAFF
medium-sized,NA,TRBJ2-1,TRBV15,TGTGCCACCAGCAGAGAAAATGAGCAGTTCTTC,CATSRENEQFF
NA,NA,TRBJ1-6,TRBV5-1,TGCGCCAGCAGCTTGGGTCTTACCAACAGGGCTCGCAATTCACCCCTCCACTTT,CASSLGLTNRARNSPLHF
many,NA,TRBJ2-7,TRBV6-2/TRBV6-3,TGTGCCAGCACCCCGGGGCACAGTCCCTACGAGCAGTACTTC,CASTPGHSPYEQYF
NA,NA,TRBJ1-1,TRBV12-3/TRBV12-4,TGTGCCAGCAGCCTCTTACAGGGTGGCACTGAAGCTTTCTTT,CASSLLQGGTEAFF
NA,TRBD1,TRBJ2-3,TRBV7-9,TGTGCCAGCAGCGGGACAGGGAGCACAGATACGCAGTATTTT,CASSGTGSTDTQYF
medium-sized,NA,TRBJ1-2,TRBV6-5,TGTGCCAGCAGTTACTTCGGACAGAGTTATGGCTACACCTTC,CASSYFGQSYGYTF
few,NA,TRBJ1-1,TRBV5-1,TGCGCCAGCAGCGCAGGGGTGAACACTGAAGCTTTCTTT,CASSAGVNTEAFF
many,NA,TRBJ1-1,TRBV5-6,TGTGCCAGCAGCTTACTGACGCAAGAAGGGACTGAAGCTTTCTTT,CASSLLTQEGTEAFF
medium-sized,TRBD1,TRBJ1-5,TRBV27,TGTGCCAGCAGTTTAGTTCAGGGGGCGGGACAGCCCCAGCATTTT,CASSLVQGAGQPQHF
medium-sized,NA,TRBJ1-2,TRBV30,TGTGCCTGGAGTGTACCAGGACTTTCAAGTGGCTACACCTTC,CAWSVPGLSSGYTF
NA,TRBD1,TRBJ1-6,TRBV7-9,TGTGCCAGCAGCCTCCCGACAGGGACCCTCCACTTT,CASSLPTGTLHF
NA,NA,TRBJ2-6,TRBV6-2/TRBV6-3,TGTGCCAGCAGTTCCGGGACAGGGGCCAACGTCCTGACTTTC,CASSSGTGANVLTF
medium-sized,NA,TRBJ2-2,TRBV18,TGTGCCAGCACAACCAGGAACACCGGGGAGCTGTTTTTT,CASTTRNTGELFF
medium-sized,NA,TRBJ1-4,TRBV19,TGTGCCAGTAGTACCAGGGGCCTCTTTGAAAAACTGTTTTTT,CASSTRGLFEKLFF
once,NA,TRBJ2-2,TRBV11-1,TGTGCCAGCAGCGGAATACAAGCTTTAATTCACGGGGAGCTGTTTTTT,CASSGIQALIHGELFF
large,NA,TRBJ2-3,TRBV29-1,TGCAGCGTTGAAGATCGAACAGGAAGCACAGATACGCAGTATTTT,CSVEDRTGSTDTQYF
medium-sized,NA,TRBJ2-7,TRBV7-6,TGTGCCAGCAGCTCCCCAGGGCGGGAGCAGTACTTC,CASSSPGREQYF
many,TRBD1,TRBJ1-2,TRBV6-1,TGTGCCAGCAGTGCCAGGGACAGGGCCAACTATGGCTACACCTTC,CASSARDRANYGYTF
medium-sized,TRBD2,TRBJ2-2,TRBV18,TGTGCCAGCTCACCAACAAGCGGGGGGCGGAACACCGGGGAGCTGTTTTTT,CASSPTSGGRNTGELFF
NA,TRBD1,TRBJ1-5,TRBV12-3/TRBV12-4,TGTGCCAGCAGGACGACAGGGGAAAAGAACCAGCCCCAGCATTTT,CASRTTGEKNQPQHF
few,NA,TRBJ1-1,TRBV7-9,TGTGCCAGCAGCTCTCAGGGATCGACCACTGAAGCTTTCTTT,CASSSQGSTTEAFF
NA,TRBD2,TRBJ2-2,TRBV19,TGTGCCAGTAGTGTACTAGCGGGGAACACCGGGGAGCTGTTTTTT,CASSVLAGNTGELFF
once,NA,TRBJ2-7,TRBV28,TGTGCCAGCAGTGGTACCCGCAGGTTACTGTACGAGCAGTACTTC,CASSGTRRLLYEQYF
medium-sized,NA,TRBJ1-2,TRBV27,TGTGCCAGCAGTGGGGGACGCAAGGATGGCTACACCTTC,CASSGGRKDGYTF
NA,NA,TRBJ2-7,TRBV19,TGTGCCAGTAAAATCAGGTATGGTAACTATGACTATTTCTTC,CASKIRYGNYDYFF
medium-sized,NA,TRBJ1-2,TRBV6-5,TGTGCCAGCAGTTACTCGAAACCCGAGAACTATGGCTACACCTTC,CASSYSKPENYGYTF
few,NA,TRBJ1-2,TRBV7-2,TGTGCCAGCAGCTTAGACGAGGGGGGCTACACCTTC,CASSLDEGGYTF
medium-sized,TRBD1,TRBJ1-1,TRBV19,TGTGCCAGTAGGGATATCGGCAGGGGGAGGACTGAAGCTTTCTTT,CASRDIGRGRTEAFF
NA,NA,TRBJ2-1,TRBV21-1,TGTGCCAGTCGGTCCCCGGGACATAATGAGCAGTTCTTC,CASRSPGHNEQFF
few,NA,TRBJ1-2,TRBV5-4,TGTGCCAGCAGCTCGTGGGTCTCGTCTAACTATGGCTACACCTTC,CASSSWVSSNYGYTF
large,NA,TRBJ2-5,TRBV19,TGTGCCAGTAGTACTGACACCCTGGGGGAGACCCAGTACTTC,CASSTDTLGETQYF
NA,TRBD1,TRBJ1-5,TRBV6-5,TGTGCCAGCAGCCGGACAGGGGATAGCAATCAGCCCCAGCATTTT,CASSRTGDSNQPQHF
NA,NA,TRBJ1-1,TRBV20-1,TGCAGTGCTAGAAAGCCCCCAGTGATGATAAACACTGAAGCTTTCTTT,CSARKPPVMINTEAFF
few,NA,TRBJ1-1,TRBV7-6,TGTGCCAGCAGCCCAGGACTGAGGGAAGCTTTCTTT,CASSPGLREAFF